This T cell receptor (beta chain) was identified in a study of blood T cell repertoires in COVID-19. Looking at the study overall: Nucleic acid was either cDNA or gDNA, and it came from T cells, B-cell-depleted T cells, or PBMCs.

Clones were read by immunoSEQ multiplex PCR, and TCRdb kept only the in-frame ones, dropping some. Among approximately 38,000 clones listed, roughly 87% were seen once. Germline assignment: CDR1 LNHDA and CDR2 SQIVND (reference sequence). With 6 bases clipped from V and 1 base from J, the junction kept 7 bases outside the gene matches. The CDR3 totals 15 residues. The sample taken for sequencing was peripheral blood. The genes are TRBV19 and TRBJ2-7, with 9 bases fitting TRBD1. The TCR comes from a human donor in a cohort sampled during active COVID-19. The CDR3 DNA reads TGTGCCAGTAGCACAACAGGGGGCTCGTCCTACGAGCAGTACTTC. Translation: CASSTTGGSSYEQYF.